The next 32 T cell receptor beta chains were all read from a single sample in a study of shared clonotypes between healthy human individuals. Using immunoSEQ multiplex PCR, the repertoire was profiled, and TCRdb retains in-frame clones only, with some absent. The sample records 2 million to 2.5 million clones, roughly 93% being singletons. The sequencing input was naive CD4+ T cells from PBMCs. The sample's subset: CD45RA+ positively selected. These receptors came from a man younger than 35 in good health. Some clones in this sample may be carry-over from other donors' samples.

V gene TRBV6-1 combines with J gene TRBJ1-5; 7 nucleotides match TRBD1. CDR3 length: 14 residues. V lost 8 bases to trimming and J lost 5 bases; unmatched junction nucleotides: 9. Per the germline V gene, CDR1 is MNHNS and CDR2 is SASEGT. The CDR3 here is CASSGTANYQPQHF. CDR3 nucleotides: TGTGCCAGCTCCGGGACAGCAAATTATCAGCCCCAGCATTTT.

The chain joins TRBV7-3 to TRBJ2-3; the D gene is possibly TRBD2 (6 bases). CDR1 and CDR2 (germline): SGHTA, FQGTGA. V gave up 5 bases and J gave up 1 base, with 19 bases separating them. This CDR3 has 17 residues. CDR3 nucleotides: TGTGCCAGCAGCCCCCGTGGCGGGGACCCCGGCACAGATACGCAGTATTTT. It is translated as CASSPRGGDPGTDTQYF.

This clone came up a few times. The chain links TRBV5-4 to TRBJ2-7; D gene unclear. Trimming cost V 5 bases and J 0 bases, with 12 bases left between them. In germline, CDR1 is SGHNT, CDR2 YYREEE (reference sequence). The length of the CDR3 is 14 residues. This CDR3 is CASRSATSSYEQYF. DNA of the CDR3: TGTGCCAGCAGGTCGGCTACGAGCTCCTACGAGCAGTACTTC.

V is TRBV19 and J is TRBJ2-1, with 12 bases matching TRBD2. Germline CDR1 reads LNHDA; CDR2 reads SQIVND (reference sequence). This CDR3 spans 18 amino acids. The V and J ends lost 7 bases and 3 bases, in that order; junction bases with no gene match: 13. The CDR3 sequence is CASNTSGRRLLRYNEQFF. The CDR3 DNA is TGTGCCAGTAACACTAGCGGGAGGCGCCTCTTACGCTACAATGAGCAGTTCTTC.

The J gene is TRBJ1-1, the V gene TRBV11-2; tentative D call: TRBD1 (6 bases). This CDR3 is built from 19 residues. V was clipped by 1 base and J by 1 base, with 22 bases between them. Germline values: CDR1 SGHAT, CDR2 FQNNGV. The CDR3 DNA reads TGTGCCAGCAGCTTAGCCCGGTTAGACAGGTCATCTCAGAACACTGAAGCTTTCTTT. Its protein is CASSLARLDRSSQNTEAFF. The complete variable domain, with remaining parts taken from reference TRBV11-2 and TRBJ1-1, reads EAGVAQSPRYKIIEKRQSVAFWCNPISGHATLYWYQQILGQGPKLLIQFQNNGVVDDSQLPKDRFSAERLKGVDSTLKIQPAKLEDSAVYLCASSLARLDRSSQNTEAFFGQGTRLTVV.

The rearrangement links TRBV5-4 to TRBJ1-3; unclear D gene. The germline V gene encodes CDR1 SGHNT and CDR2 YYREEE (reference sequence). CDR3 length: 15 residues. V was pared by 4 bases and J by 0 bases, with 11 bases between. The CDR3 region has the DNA TGTGCCAGCAGCCCCGGAGGACGCTCTGGAAACACCATATATTTT. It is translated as CASSPGGRSGNTIYF.

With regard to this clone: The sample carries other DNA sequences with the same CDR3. Here the CDR3 reads CAWSLTGGNSPLHF. The CDR3 DNA is TGTGCCTGGAGCCTAACAGGGGGCAATTCACCCCTCCACTTT. The chain has TRBV30 and TRBJ1-6; 9 bases are shared with TRBD1. The ends lost 3 bases at V and 7 bases at J; junction bases unmatched: 4. Looked up from germline, CDR1 is GTSNPN and CDR2 is SVGIG (reference sequence). This CDR3 has 14 amino acids.

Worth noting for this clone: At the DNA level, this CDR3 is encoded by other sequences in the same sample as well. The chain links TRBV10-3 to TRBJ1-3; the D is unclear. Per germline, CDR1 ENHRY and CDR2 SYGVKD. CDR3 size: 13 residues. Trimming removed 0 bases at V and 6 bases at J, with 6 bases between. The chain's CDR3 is CAISESGENTIYF. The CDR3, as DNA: TGTGCCATCAGTGAGTCAGGTGAAAACACCATATATTTT.

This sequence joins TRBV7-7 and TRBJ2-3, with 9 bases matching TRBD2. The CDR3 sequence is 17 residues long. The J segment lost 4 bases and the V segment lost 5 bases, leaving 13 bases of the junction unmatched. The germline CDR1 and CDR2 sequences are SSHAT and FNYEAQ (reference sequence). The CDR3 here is CASSPREAGGIPDTQYF. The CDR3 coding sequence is TGTGCCAGCAGCCCCCGCGAGGCGGGAGGGATCCCAGATACGCAGTATTTT. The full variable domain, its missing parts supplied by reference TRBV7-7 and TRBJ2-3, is GAGVSQSPRYKVTKRGQDVTLRCDPISSHATLYWYQQALGQGPEFLTYFNYEAQPDKSGLPSDRFSAERPEGSISTLTIQRTEQRDSAMYRCASSPREAGGIPDTQYFGPGTRLTVL.

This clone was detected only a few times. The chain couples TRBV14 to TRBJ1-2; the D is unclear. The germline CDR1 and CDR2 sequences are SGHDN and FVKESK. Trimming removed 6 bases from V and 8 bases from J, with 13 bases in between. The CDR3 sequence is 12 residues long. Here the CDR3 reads CASSYGSGGYTF. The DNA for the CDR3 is TGTGCCAGCAGTTACGGTTCGGGGGGCTACACCTTC. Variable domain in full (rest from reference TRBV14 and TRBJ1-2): EAGVTQFPSHSVIEKGQTVTLRCDPISGHDNLYWYRRVMGKEIKFLLHFVKESKQDESGMPNNRFLAERTGGTYSTLKVQPAELEDSGVYFCASSYGSGGYTFGSGTRLTVV.

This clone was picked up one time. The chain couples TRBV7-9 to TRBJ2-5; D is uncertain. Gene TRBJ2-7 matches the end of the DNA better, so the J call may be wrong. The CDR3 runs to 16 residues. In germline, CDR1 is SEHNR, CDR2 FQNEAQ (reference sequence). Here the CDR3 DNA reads TGTGCCAGCAGCTTAGATGTTATTGGTCGGAAATACGAGCAGTACTTC. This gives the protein CASSLDVIGRKYEQYF.

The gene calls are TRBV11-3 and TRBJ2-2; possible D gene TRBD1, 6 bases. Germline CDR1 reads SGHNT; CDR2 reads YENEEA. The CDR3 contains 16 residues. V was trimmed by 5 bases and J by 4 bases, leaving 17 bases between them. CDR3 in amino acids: CASSLDDRWGTGELFF. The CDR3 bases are TGTGCCAGCAGCCTCGACGACAGGTGGGGCACCGGGGAGCTGTTTTTT.

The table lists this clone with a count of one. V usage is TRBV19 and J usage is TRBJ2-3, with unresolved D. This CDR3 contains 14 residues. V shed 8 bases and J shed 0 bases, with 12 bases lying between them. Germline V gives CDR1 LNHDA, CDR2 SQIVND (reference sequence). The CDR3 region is CASLGTYSTDTQYF. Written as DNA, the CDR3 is TGTGCCAGTCTAGGCACGTACAGCACAGATACGCAGTATTTT.

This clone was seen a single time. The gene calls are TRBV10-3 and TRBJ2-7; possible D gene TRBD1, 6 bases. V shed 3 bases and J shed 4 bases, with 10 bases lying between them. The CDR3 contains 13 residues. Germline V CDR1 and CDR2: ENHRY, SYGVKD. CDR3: CAISDAGAYEQYF. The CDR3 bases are TGTGCCATCAGTGATGCAGGGGCATACGAGCAGTACTTC.

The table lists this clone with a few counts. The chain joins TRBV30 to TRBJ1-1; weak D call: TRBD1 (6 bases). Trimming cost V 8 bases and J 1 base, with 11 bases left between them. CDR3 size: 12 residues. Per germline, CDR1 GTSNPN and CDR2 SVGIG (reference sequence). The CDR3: CAGSRGNTEAFF. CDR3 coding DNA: TGTGCCGGTTCCAGGGGGAACACTGAAGCTTTCTTT.

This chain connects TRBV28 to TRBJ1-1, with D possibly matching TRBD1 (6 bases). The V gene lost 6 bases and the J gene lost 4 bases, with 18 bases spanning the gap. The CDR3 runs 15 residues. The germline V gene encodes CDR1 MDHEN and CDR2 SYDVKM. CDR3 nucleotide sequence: TGTGCCAGCAGATACTCCGACAGGTTAATCACTGAAGCTTTCTTT. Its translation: CASRYSDRLITEAFF.

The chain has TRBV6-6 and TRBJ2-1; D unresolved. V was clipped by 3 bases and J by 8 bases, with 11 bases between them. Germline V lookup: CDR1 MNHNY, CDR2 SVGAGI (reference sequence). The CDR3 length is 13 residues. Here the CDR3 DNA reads TGTGCCAGCAGTTATACCAAAGTGGATGAGCAGTTCTTC. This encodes CASSYTKVDEQFF.

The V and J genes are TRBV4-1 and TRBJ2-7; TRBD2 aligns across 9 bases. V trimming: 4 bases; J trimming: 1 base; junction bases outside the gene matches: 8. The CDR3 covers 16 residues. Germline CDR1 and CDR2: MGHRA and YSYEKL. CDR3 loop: CASSRTGLAYSYEQYF. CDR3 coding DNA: TGCGCCAGCAGCCGGACAGGACTAGCGTATTCCTACGAGCAGTACTTC.

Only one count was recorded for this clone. For the CDR3, the DNA is TGTGCCAGCAGCGCACGCCTAGCGTTGAGCTACAATGAGCAGTTCTTC. Translation: CASSARLALSYNEQFF. V usage is TRBV9 and J usage is TRBJ2-1, with D maybe TRBD2 (6 bases). V was clipped by 3 bases and J by 3 bases, with 16 bases between them. This CDR3 contains 16 residues. Germline V gene lookup returns CDR1 SGDLS and CDR2 YYNGEE.

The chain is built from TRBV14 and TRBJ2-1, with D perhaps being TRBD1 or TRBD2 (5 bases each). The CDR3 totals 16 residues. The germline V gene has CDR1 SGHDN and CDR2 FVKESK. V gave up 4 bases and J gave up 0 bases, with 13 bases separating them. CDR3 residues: CASSPWDRSSYNEQFF. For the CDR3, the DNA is TGTGCCAGCAGCCCTTGGGACCGAAGCTCCTACAATGAGCAGTTCTTC.

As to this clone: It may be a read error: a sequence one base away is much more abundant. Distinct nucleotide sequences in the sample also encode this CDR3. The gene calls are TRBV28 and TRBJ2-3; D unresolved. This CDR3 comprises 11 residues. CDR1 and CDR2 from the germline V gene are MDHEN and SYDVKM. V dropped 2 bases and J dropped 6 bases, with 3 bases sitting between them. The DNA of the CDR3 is TGTGCCAGCAGTTTAACGGATACGCAGTATTTT. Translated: CASSLTDTQYF.

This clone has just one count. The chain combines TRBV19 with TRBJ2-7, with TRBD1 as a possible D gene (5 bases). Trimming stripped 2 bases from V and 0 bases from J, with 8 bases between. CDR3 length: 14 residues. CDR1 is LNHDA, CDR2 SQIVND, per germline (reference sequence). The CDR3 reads CASSIRTNSYEQYF. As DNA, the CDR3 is TGTGCCAGTAGTATAAGGACAAACTCCTACGAGCAGTACTTC.

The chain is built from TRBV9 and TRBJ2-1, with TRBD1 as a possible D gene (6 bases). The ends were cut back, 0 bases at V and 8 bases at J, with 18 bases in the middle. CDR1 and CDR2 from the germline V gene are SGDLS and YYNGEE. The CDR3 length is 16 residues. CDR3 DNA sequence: TGTGCCAGCAGCGTAGTGGGCAGGGGTACGATCGATGAGCAGTTCTTC. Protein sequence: CASSVVGRGTIDEQFF.

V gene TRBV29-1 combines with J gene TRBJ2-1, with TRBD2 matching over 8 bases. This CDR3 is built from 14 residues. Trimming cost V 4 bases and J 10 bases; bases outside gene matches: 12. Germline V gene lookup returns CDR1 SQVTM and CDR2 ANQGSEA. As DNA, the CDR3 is TGCAGCGTTGTGGCGGGGGGATCAATCGGAGAGCAGTTCTTC. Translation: CSVVAGGSIGEQFF.

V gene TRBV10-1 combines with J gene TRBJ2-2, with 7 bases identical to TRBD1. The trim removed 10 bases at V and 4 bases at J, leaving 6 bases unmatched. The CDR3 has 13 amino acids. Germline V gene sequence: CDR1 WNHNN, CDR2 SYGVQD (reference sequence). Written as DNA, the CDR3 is TGCGCCACAGGGGGTACGGGCACCGGGGAGCTGTTTTTT. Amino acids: CATGGTGTGELFF.

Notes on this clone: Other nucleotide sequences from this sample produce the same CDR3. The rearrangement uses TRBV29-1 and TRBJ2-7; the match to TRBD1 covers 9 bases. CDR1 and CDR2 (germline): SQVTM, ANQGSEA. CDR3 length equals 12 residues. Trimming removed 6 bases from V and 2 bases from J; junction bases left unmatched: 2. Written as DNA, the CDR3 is TGCAGCGTCGGGACAGGGACCTACGAGCAGTACTTC. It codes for CSVGTGTYEQYF.

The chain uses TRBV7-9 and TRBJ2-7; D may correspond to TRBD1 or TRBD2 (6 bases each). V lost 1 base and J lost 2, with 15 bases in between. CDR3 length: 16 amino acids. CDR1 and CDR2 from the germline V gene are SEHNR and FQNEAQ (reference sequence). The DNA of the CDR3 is TGTGCCAGCAGCTTAGGAACGGGTAGGGGGGCCTACGAGCAGTACTTC. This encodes CASSLGTGRGAYEQYF.

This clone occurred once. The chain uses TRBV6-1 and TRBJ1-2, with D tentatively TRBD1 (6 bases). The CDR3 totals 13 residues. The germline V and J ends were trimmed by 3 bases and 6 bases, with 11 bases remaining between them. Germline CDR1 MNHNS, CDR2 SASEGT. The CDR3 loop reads CASSDWRGDGYTF. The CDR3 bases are TGTGCCAGCAGTGATTGGAGGGGGGATGGCTACACCTTC.

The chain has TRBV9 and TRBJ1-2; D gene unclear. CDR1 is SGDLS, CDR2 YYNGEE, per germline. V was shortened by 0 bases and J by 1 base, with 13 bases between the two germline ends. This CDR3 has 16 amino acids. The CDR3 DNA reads TGTGCCAGCAGCGTAGGGTCGGGCGGATATAACTATGGCTACACCTTC. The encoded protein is CASSVGSGGYNYGYTF.

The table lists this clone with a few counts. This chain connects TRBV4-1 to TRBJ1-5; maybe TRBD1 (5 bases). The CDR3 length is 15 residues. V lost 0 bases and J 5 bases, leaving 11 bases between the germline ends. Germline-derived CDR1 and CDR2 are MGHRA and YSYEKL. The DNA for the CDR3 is TGCGCCAGCAGCCAAGATGGGGCAGGGTATCAGCCCCAGCATTTT. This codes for CASSQDGAGYQPQHF.

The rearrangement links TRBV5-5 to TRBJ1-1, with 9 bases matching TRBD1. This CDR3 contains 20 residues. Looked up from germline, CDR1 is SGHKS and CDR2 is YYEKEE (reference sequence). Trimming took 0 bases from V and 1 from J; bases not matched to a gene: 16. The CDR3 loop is CASSLEIGTGYLFRNTEAFF. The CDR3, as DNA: TGTGCCAGCAGCTTGGAAATCGGGACAGGGTATTTGTTTAGGAACACTGAAGCTTTCTTT.

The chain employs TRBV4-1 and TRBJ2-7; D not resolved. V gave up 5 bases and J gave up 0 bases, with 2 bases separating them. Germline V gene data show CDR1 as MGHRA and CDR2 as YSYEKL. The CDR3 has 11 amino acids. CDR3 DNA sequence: TGCGCCAGCAGCTCCTCCTACGAGCAGTACTTC. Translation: CASSSSYEQYF.